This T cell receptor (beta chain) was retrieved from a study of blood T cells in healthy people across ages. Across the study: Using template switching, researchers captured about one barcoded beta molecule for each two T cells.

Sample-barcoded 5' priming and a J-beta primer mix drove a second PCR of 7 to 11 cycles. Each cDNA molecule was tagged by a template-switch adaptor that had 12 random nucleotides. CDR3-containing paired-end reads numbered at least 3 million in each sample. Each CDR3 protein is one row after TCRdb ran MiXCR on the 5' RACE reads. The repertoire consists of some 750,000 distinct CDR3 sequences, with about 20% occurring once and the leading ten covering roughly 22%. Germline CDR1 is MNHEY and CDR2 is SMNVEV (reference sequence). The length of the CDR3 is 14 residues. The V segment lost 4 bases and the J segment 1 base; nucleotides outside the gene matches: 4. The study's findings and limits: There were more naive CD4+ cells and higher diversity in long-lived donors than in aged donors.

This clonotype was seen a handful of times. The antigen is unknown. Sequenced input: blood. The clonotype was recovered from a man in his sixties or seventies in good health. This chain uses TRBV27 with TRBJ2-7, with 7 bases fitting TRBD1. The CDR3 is CASSSSTGSYEQYF. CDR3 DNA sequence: TGTGCCAGCAGTTCGTCGACAGGGTCCTACGAGCAGTACTTC.